These 32 T cell receptor beta chains came from one sample sequenced in a study of T cell responses to AZD1222 COVID-19 vaccine (dated by TCRdb to 2020 to 2022). The intended sense of this specimen's time point label: baseline before first vaccination. The treatment or condition label on this specimen signifies: meningococcal conjugate vaccine given as trial control. The library relied on the immunoSEQ multiplex PCR assay. Drawn from immuneACCESS, this table holds only the in-frame rearrangements with V and J called that TCRdb kept. Clones are partly lost; checked studies trace under half to an unresolved V gene and leave the rest unexplained. The sample table contains about 160,000 clones; only one count was recorded for approximately 90% of them. The ten largest clones represent about 4% of the sample. Sequencing was performed on peripheral blood, taken on day 0 of MenACWY control vaccination. Source of these receptors: an adult in good health.

The chain carries TRBV9 and TRBJ1-1; D remains ambiguous. Germline CDR1 is SGDLS and CDR2 is YYNGEE. Trimming pared 3 bases from V and 5 bases from J, leaving 8 bases between. The CDR3 contains 12 residues. The CDR3 nucleotides read TGTGCCAGCAGCGCGGGTAGGACTGAAGCTTTCTTT. The encoded protein is CASSAGRTEAFF.

The chain uses TRBV11-3 and TRBJ2-3; 8 bases agree with TRBD1. The CDR3 consists of 14 residues. Germline V CDR1 and CDR2: SGHNT, YENEEA. Trimming cost V 3 bases and J 1 base; bases outside gene matches: 0. CDR3 region: CASSLGQGTDTQYF. Here the CDR3 DNA reads TGTGCCAGCAGCTTGGGACAGGGCACAGATACGCAGTATTTT.

This clone was detected once. The chain links TRBV6-5 to TRBJ2-7, with 8 bases matching TRBD1. From germline, CDR1 is MNHEY and CDR2 SVGAGI. Trimming removed 4 bases from V and 6 bases from J; junction bases left unmatched: 8. This CDR3 has 14 amino acids. The DNA for the CDR3 is TGTGCCAGCAGTTCCACAGGGGGTCAGCGCGAGCAGTACTTC. Translation gives CASSSTGGQREQYF.

A remark on this clone: The sample holds other DNA sequences that translate to the same CDR3. The chain is built from TRBV27 and TRBJ2-5; 7 bases are a match to TRBD2. V trimming: 5 bases; J trimming: 1 base; junction bases outside the gene matches: 4. CDR3 length: 14 residues. Looked up from germline, CDR1 is MNHEY and CDR2 is SMNVEV (reference sequence). The CDR3 DNA is TGTGCCAGCAGTCCCGGGAGGTCCCAAGAGACCCAGTACTTC. Residues: CASSPGRSQETQYF.

This chain links TRBV2 with TRBJ2-1; TRBD2 matches 7 bases. With V trimmed by 4 bases and J by 0 bases, 3 bases remained unmatched. The CDR3 length is 15 residues. Germline CDR1 SNHLY, CDR2 FYNNEI. The DNA of the CDR3 is TGTGCCAGCAGTGGGGACTACCCCTCCTACAATGAGCAGTTCTTC. Its protein is CASSGDYPSYNEQFF.

This sequence joins TRBV24-1 and TRBJ2-1, with 10 bases matching TRBD2. This CDR3 is built from 14 residues. Trimming removed 1 base from V and 9 bases from J; junction bases left unmatched: 2. CDR1 is KGHDR, CDR2 SFDVKD, per germline. CDR3 coding DNA: TGTGCCACCAGTGATTTAGCGGGAGGGCCTGAGCAGTTCTTC. Residues: CATSDLAGGPEQFF.

The chain employs TRBV5-5 and TRBJ2-7; D unresolved. The CDR3 covers 12 residues. Germline loops: CDR1 SGHKS, CDR2 YYEKEE (reference sequence). V lost 0 bases and J lost 3, with 4 bases in between. In DNA form, the CDR3 reads TGTGCCAGCAGCTTGGCCGTCTACGAGCAGTACTTC. Amino acids: CASSLAVYEQYF.

The chain combines TRBV13 with TRBJ2-7; 14 bases are shared with TRBD2. The V segment lost 5 bases and the J segment 0 bases; nucleotides outside the gene matches: 12. Germline loops: CDR1 PRHDT, CDR2 FYEKMQ (reference sequence). The CDR3 is made up of 19 amino acids. The CDR3 protein is CASSTHRLAGGISSYEQYF. DNA of the CDR3: TGTGCCAGCAGCACCCACAGACTAGCGGGAGGGATTAGCTCCTACGAGCAGTACTTC.

The genes are TRBV7-9 and TRBJ2-2; unclear D gene. The germline gives CDR1 SEHNR, CDR2 FQNEAQ (reference sequence). The CDR3 length is 14 residues. With 0 bases removed from V and 5 bases from J, the gap between germline ends came to 7 bases. The CDR3 DNA reads TGTGCCAGCAGCTTAGCTGCTACAACCGGGGAGCTGTTTTTT. Translation gives CASSLAATTGELFF.

The CDR3 DNA reads TGTGCCAGCAGCCAACCTCCCCCCAGCGGTGAGCAGTTCTTC. This gives the protein CASSQPPPSGEQFF. This sequence joins TRBV3-1 (or the pseudogene TRBV3-2) and TRBJ2-1, with D perhaps TRBD2 (5 bases). The CDR3 extends over 14 amino acids. Germline V gene lookup returns CDR1 LGHDT and CDR2 YNNKEL (reference sequence). The ends were cut back, 2 bases at V and 9 bases at J, with 14 bases in the middle.

The CDR3 nucleotides read TGTGCCACCGGGGACGGACAACTTAACTATGGCTACACCTTC. It yields the protein CATGDGQLNYGYTF. The chain employs TRBV24-1 and TRBJ1-2; possible D gene TRBD1, 5 bases. Trimming removed 9 bases at V and 1 base at J, with 14 bases between. The CDR3 has 14 amino acids. Per germline, CDR1 KGHDR and CDR2 SFDVKD.

This clone came up once. V gene TRBV9 combines with J gene TRBJ1-1; weak D call: TRBD1 (6 bases). Trimming left V 3 bases short and J 11 bases short, with 17 bases between. The germline CDR1 and CDR2 sequences are SGDLS and YYNGEE. The CDR3 runs 13 residues. The CDR3 spells CASSARVGGEAFF. CDR3 bases: TGTGCCAGCAGCGCCAGAGTGGGGGGCGAGGCTTTCTTT.

The V and J genes are TRBV7-6 and TRBJ2-7; possible D gene TRBD2, 5 bases. Germline V gene sequence: CDR1 SGHVS, CDR2 FNYEAQ. CDR3 length: 16 amino acids. Trimming took off 4 bases at V and 6 bases at J, with 22 bases between the two ends. CDR3 protein: CASSWSGRQVFAEQYF. DNA for the CDR3: TGTGCCAGCAGCTGGAGCGGAAGGCAGGTTTTTGCCGAGCAGTACTTC.

The V and J genes are TRBV12-3 or TRBV12-4 and TRBJ1-5; D uncertain. The CDR3 runs 12 residues. V was cut by 6 bases and J by 11 bases, with 14 bases left in between. The CDR3 DNA reads TGTGCCAGCAGCAGACGGGAGTTGACCCAGCATTTT. Translation gives CASSRRELTQHF.

The chain combines TRBV6-2 or TRBV6-3 with TRBJ2-3; the D is unclear. Trimming stripped 0 bases from V and 10 bases from J, with 8 bases between. The CDR3 extends over 12 amino acids. Per germline, CDR1 MNHEY and CDR2 SVGEGT. This CDR3 reads CASSYSGWPQYF. CDR3 coding DNA: TGTGCCAGCAGTTACTCAGGGTGGCCGCAGTATTTT.

This clone was seen a single time. The V call is TRBV9, the J call TRBJ1-2; D gene uncertain. The CDR3 extends over 14 amino acids. V was clipped by 0 bases and J by 5 bases, with 11 bases between them. CDR1 is SGDLS, CDR2 YYNGEE, per germline. The CDR3 spells CASSVADATYGYTF. The CDR3 DNA follows: TGTGCCAGCAGCGTAGCGGACGCGACGTATGGCTACACCTTC. The whole variable domain, filled in from reference TRBV9 and TRBJ1-2, reads DSGVTQTPKHLITATGQRVTLRCSPRSGDLSVYWYQQSLDQGLQFLIQYYNGEERAKGNILERFSAQQFPDLHSELNLSSLELGDSALYFCASSVADATYGYTFGSGTRLTVV.

V and J are TRBV4-3 and TRBJ2-3; D ambiguous. Trimming removed 1 base from V and 6 bases from J, with 14 bases in between. Germline CDR1 and CDR2: LGHNA and YSLEER. CDR3 length: 15 amino acids. CDR3 DNA: TGCGCCAGCAGCCAAGTTGGCAGTGGTGGGGATACGCAGTATTTT. It specifies CASSQVGSGGDTQYF.

In this sample, this clone turned up a few times. This chain links TRBV7-3 with TRBJ2-2, with 8 bases aligning to TRBD1. V shed 5 bases and J 3 bases; nucleotides not matched to a gene: 20. This CDR3 is 20 amino acids long. Germline V lookup: CDR1 SGHTA, CDR2 FQGTGA. As DNA, the CDR3 is TGTGCCAGCAGCCTCCCTCGGCGCTCGGCAGGGGGCGCCGACACCGGGGAGCTGTTTTTT. The encoded protein is CASSLPRRSAGGADTGELFF.

The chain has TRBV7-9 and TRBJ2-7; either TRBD1 or TRBD2 may fit D (5 bases each). Looked up from germline, CDR1 is SEHNR and CDR2 is FQNEAQ (reference sequence). V lost 5 bases to trimming and J lost 4 bases, with 15 bases between them. CDR3 length equals 14 residues. The CDR3: CASSGSGGVYEQYF. CDR3 DNA: TGTGCCAGCAGCGGAAGTGGGGGAGTTTACGAGCAGTACTTC.

The chain carries TRBV5-5 and TRBJ2-5; D is tentatively TRBD1 or TRBD2 (7 bases each). CDR3 length: 15 amino acids. With 5 bases removed from V and 4 bases from J, the gap between germline ends came to 18 bases. Looked up from germline, CDR1 is SGHKS and CDR2 is YYEKEE (reference sequence). The CDR3 region has the DNA TGTGCCAGCAGTGACTACAGGGGAGGGCGAGAGACCCAGTACTTC. Encoded protein: CASSDYRGGRETQYF. Variable domain in full (rest from reference TRBV5-5 and TRBJ2-5): DAGVTQSPTHLIKTRGQQVTLRCSPISGHKSVSWYQQVLGQGPQFIFQYYEKEERGRGNFPDRFSARQFPNYSSELNVNALLLGDSALYLCASSDYRGGRETQYFGPGTRLLVL.

This rearrangement joins TRBV5-1 to TRBJ1-6, with unresolved D. Deletions cut 2 bases from V and 10 bases from J, with 16 bases between. Germline assignment: CDR1 SGHRS and CDR2 YFSETQ. The CDR3 is made up of 15 amino acids. The CDR3 sequence is CASSLSGYSPSPLHF. DNA of the CDR3: TGCGCCAGCAGCTTATCCGGGTACTCGCCGTCACCCCTCCACTTT.

This chain links TRBV9 with TRBJ2-1; D is unresolved. CDR1 SGDLS and CDR2 YYNGEE come from the germline V gene. This CDR3 is 13 amino acids long. The V and J ends lost 0 bases and 5 bases respectively, with 6 bases between them. As DNA, the CDR3 is TGTGCCAGCAGCGTAGGTGGCCACAATGAGCAGTTCTTC. Protein sequence: CASSVGGHNEQFF.

This chain links TRBV13 with TRBJ1-1; D remains unclear. V lost 1 base to trimming and J lost 11 bases, with 23 bases between them. The CDR3 contains 16 residues. Germline-derived CDR1 and CDR2 are PRHDT and FYEKMQ (reference sequence). The CDR3 nucleotides are TGTGCCAGCAGCTTAGAGGGCTTTCGTACTAGCTTAGGGGCTTTCTTT. Translating gives CASSLEGFRTSLGAFF.

The chain joins TRBV9 to TRBJ2-1; 7 bases match TRBD2. J gave up 8 bases and V 0 bases, and 8 bases lay outside the gene matches. CDR3 size: 15 residues. In germline, CDR1 is SGDLS, CDR2 YYNGEE. The chain's CDR3 is CASSVVGGGRYEQFF. DNA of the CDR3: TGTGCCAGCAGCGTAGTTGGGGGAGGGCGGTATGAGCAGTTCTTC.

The J gene is TRBJ1-1, the V gene TRBV28; the D is unclear. The CDR3 is 14 residues long. The germline V and J ends were trimmed by 6 bases and 1 base, with 12 bases remaining between them. Looked up from germline, CDR1 is MDHEN and CDR2 is SYDVKM. The CDR3 sequence: CASSGVPSNTEAFF. The CDR3 DNA is TGTGCCAGCAGCGGGGTGCCCTCGAACACTGAAGCTTTCTTT. Filled out from reference TRBV28 and TRBJ1-1, the complete variable domain reads DVKVTQSSRYLVKRTGEKVFLECVQDMDHENMFWYRQDPGLGLRLIYFSYDVKMKEKGDIPEGYSVSREKKERFSLILESASTNQTSMYLCASSGVPSNTEAFFGQGTRLTVV.

The chain employs TRBV5-6 and TRBJ1-3; maybe TRBD1 (6 bases). Trimming cost V 7 bases and J 4 bases, with 12 bases left between them. CDR3 length equals 13 residues. The germline V gene has CDR1 SGHDT and CDR2 YYEEEE. CDR3 protein: CASGTTAGNTIYF. CDR3 DNA sequence: TGTGCCAGCGGGACAACGGCGGGAAACACCATATATTTT.

The V and J genes are TRBV6-5 and TRBJ1-4, with D unresolved. Trimming pared 2 bases from V and 11 bases from J, leaving 15 bases between. Germline V gene sequence: CDR1 MNHEY, CDR2 SVGAGI. CDR3 length: 14 residues. The CDR3 spells CASSYGGQAQKLFF. Written as DNA, the CDR3 is TGTGCCAGCAGTTACGGAGGTCAAGCCCAGAAACTGTTTTTT.

The CDR3 DNA reads as TGTGCCAGCAGGACCGGACAGGGCCAGCAGTACTTC. Its protein product is CASRTGQGQQYF. The chain has TRBV6-5 and TRBJ2-7; TRBD1 matches 8 bases. Germline V lookup: CDR1 MNHEY, CDR2 SVGAGI. This CDR3 contains 12 residues. V was pared by 6 bases and J by 8 bases, with 6 bases of the junction left unmatched.

V is TRBV4-1 and J is TRBJ2-7; 11 bases fit TRBD1. The CDR3 has 14 amino acids. Germline trimming cut 4 bases from V and 2 bases from J; bases unmatched to any gene: 1. Looked up from germline, CDR1 is MGHRA and CDR2 is YSYEKL. The CDR3 bases are TGCGCCAGCAGCCCGGACAGGGGGCCCTACGAGCAGTACTTC. Residues: CASSPDRGPYEQYF.

J is TRBJ1-2 and V is TRBV5-1, with a possible D match to TRBD1 (5 bases). The CDR3 has 15 residues. The ends were cut back, 3 bases at V and 2 bases at J, with 14 bases in the middle. The germline V gene encodes CDR1 SGHRS and CDR2 YFSETQ. Written as DNA, the CDR3 is TGCGCCAGCAGCTCCACCGGGACCGCCAACTATGGCTACACCTTC. Its protein product is CASSSTGTANYGYTF.

The J gene is TRBJ1-1, the V gene TRBV28, with D unclear. Germline V gives CDR1 MDHEN, CDR2 SYDVKM. Deletions cut 5 bases from V and 6 bases from J, with 16 bases between. The CDR3 has 14 residues. DNA of the CDR3: TGTGCCAGCAGTGTGACATACGGTTGGTCTGAAGCTTTCTTT. It encodes CASSVTYGWSEAFF.

The rearrangement links TRBV5-1 to TRBJ2-3; 12 nucleotides align to TRBD2. Germline V gives CDR1 SGHRS, CDR2 YFSETQ. The CDR3 sequence is 17 residues long. Trimming removed 7 bases from V and 4 bases from J; junction bases left unmatched: 13. In nucleotides, the CDR3 is TGCGCCAGCGGACTCTTGACTAGCGGGAGTGGTGCAGATACGCAGTATTTT. This translates into CASGLLTSGSGADTQYF.